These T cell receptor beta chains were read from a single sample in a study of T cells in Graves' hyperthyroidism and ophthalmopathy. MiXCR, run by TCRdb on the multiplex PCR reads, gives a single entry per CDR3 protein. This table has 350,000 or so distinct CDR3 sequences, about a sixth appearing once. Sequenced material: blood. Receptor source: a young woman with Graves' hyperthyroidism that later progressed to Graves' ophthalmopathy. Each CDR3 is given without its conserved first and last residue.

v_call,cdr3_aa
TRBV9,ASSVDRGEADTQY
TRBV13,ASSSTESRTGNTEAF
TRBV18,ASSPPSRVGRGSYNEQF
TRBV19,ASSVWGSSYNEQF
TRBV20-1,SARTGGNTEAF
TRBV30,AWSHDWGPSEQF
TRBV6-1,ASSEALTSGRPADTQY
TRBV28,ASSLAGLAGGQPSTDTQY
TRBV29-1,SVEAANGYT
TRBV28,ASSEATGTGSGTQY
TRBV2,ASSQTSGGPQTQY
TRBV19,ASSRSYQETQY
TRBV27,ASRDLNTEAF
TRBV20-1,SGKRDSYEQY
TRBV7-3,ASSRRDRVDGYT
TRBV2,ASILGGYT
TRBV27,ASSGSGGAMTEAF
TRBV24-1,ATSDSDGPGNYGYT
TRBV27,ASSPVTGANYGYT
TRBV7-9,ASRFLPTGYTEAF
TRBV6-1,ASSPGRTREQF
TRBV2,ASSEGRNTEAF
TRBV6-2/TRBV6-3,ASSPAGNYGYT
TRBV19,ASSPTSNNEQF
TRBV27,ASSFGGVDGYT
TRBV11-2,ASSLAPGNYGYT
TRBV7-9,ASSWGGEKLF
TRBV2,ASSKSQETNEKLF
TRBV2,ASSGTLAGSYEQY
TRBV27,ASSSKLYPQRPQH
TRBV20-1,SASSAGGYTQY
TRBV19,ASSPRTGTTTGGQPQH
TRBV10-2,ASSELAGGPNEQF
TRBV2,ASSEDSYGEAF
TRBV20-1,SAPVHPNPDTQY
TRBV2,ASSGSSGSYNEQF
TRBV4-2,ASSQDSSRGTEAF
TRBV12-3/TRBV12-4,ASRPGLAGWNEQF
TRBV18,ASSPTSRENIQY
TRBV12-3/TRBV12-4,ASSSPPGLAGGGTDTQY
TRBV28,ASSLPDTQY
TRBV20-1,SARETYEQY
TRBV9,ASSQDSKMNTEAF
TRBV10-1,ASSGGLASYEQY
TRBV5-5,ASSVNSGLPSGEQY
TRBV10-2,ASSDLGQGWGAF
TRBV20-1,SARDYKGTSGSYEQY
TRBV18,ASSPFGNTEAF
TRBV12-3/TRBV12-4,ASSRADSLFATNEKLF
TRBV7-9,ASSVSGTYNEQF
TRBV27,ASTPKGRGTATNEKLF
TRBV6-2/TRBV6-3,ASKGTEDPYYEQY